Following are 26 T cell receptor beta chains from one sample sequenced in a study of beta chain features in type 1 diabetes. Every bit of the isolated RNA underwent reverse transcription, so sequencing read expressed TCRB transcripts. The assay was immunoSEQ multiplex PCR, and TCRdb's table has in-frame clones only and misses some. This table holds hundreds of thousands of clones, 15% to 20% found once. Sequencing was carried out using naive CD4+ T cells from blood. All receptors derive from a woman aged 18-35 years in good health.

This clone was detected only a few times. The V gene is TRBV10-3, the J gene TRBJ2-7, with D hard to call. V lost 4 bases and J 7 bases, leaving 11 bases between the germline ends. CDR3 length: 12 amino acids. Germline CDR1 ENHRY, CDR2 SYGVKD. CDR3 region: CAISGVVREQYF. The CDR3 DNA is TGTGCCATCAGTGGGGTGGTGCGGGAGCAGTACTTC.

Comment on this clone: This clone may be a read error of a much larger clone one base away. The chain is built from TRBV7-3 and TRBJ2-1; 13 nucleotides align to TRBD2. With 5 bases clipped from V and 6 bases from J, the junction kept 1 base outside the gene matches. The CDR3 runs to 14 residues. The germline V gene has CDR1 SGHTA and CDR2 FQGTGA. The CDR3 protein is CASSRTSGSNEQFF. DNA of the CDR3: TGTGCCAGCAGCCGGACTAGCGGGAGCAATGAGCAGTTCTTC.

The chain couples TRBV5-1 to TRBJ2-7; unclear D gene. This CDR3 has 15 residues. Germline CDR1 SGHRS, CDR2 YFSETQ. V lost 4 bases, J lost 6 bases, and 20 bases lay in between. CDR3 sequence (DNA): TGCGCCAGCAGCCCCCTAACGGGTACCCTTGGCGAGCAGTACTTC. Its protein is CASSPLTGTLGEQYF. The entire variable domain, with the rest obtained from reference TRBV5-1 and TRBJ2-7, is as follows: KAGVTQTPRYLIKTRGQQVTLSCSPISGHRSVSWYQQTPGQGLQFLFEYFSETQRNKGNFPGRFSGRQFSNSRSEMNVSTLELGDSALYLCASSPLTGTLGEQYFGPGTRLTVT.

This clone was seen more than once but under ten times. This chain links TRBV7-2 with TRBJ2-2; no firm D call. V was pared by 5 bases and J by 0 bases, with 10 bases between. This CDR3 region has 15 residues. CDR1 and CDR2 (germline): SGHTA, FQGNSA. CDR3 amino acids: CASSPDVSNTGELFF. As DNA, the CDR3 is TGTGCCAGCAGCCCCGATGTGTCGAACACCGGGGAGCTGTTTTTT.

This clone was counted between two and nine times. The chain joins TRBV5-1 to TRBJ1-3; the D is unclear. Trimming left V 0 bases short and J 0 bases short, with 4 bases between. This CDR3 spans 14 amino acids. Germline V gene lookup returns CDR1 SGHRS and CDR2 YFSETQ. Written as DNA, the CDR3 is TGCGCCAGCAGCTTGGGGCTCTCTGGAAACACCATATATTTT. Its translation is CASSLGLSGNTIYF.

This rearrangement joins TRBV5-1 to TRBJ2-7, with TRBD2 identical over 11 bases. V was pared by 3 bases and J by 1 base, with 12 bases of the junction left unmatched. Germline assignment: CDR1 SGHRS and CDR2 YFSETQ. The CDR3 has 18 amino acids. CDR3 in amino acids: CASSWALTGTSGSYEQYF. The CDR3 DNA reads as TGCGCCAGCAGCTGGGCCTTAACCGGGACTAGCGGATCCTACGAGCAGTACTTC.

The chain carries TRBV7-2 and TRBJ2-7, with 7 bases that match TRBD1. CDR1 is SGHTA, CDR2 FQGNSA, per germline. Trimming removed 5 bases from V and 2 bases from J; junction bases left unmatched: 6. This CDR3 region has 14 residues. This CDR3 reads CASSATGTAYEQYF. CDR3 in DNA: TGTGCCAGCAGCGCCACCGGGACAGCCTACGAGCAGTACTTC.

This clone was detected a few times. Other DNA sequences in the sample encode the same CDR3. V and J are TRBV5-1 and TRBJ2-3, with 9 bases lining up with TRBD2. This CDR3 contains 16 residues. Trimming took 2 bases from V and 0 from J; bases not matched to a gene: 4. Germline assignment: CDR1 SGHRS and CDR2 YFSETQ. In DNA, the CDR3 is TGCGCCAGCAGCTTACTAGCGGGCTCTAGCACAGATACGCAGTATTTT. Its translation is CASSLLAGSSTDTQYF.

In nucleotides, the CDR3 is TGTGCCAGCAGATCACGACAGGGGGTTAACTACAATGAGCAGTTCTTC. It is translated as CASRSRQGVNYNEQFF. The chain has TRBV28 and TRBJ2-1, with 9 bases that match TRBD1. The CDR3 extends over 16 amino acids. The V segment lost 6 bases and the J segment 3 bases; nucleotides outside the gene matches: 9. The germline CDR1 and CDR2 sequences are MDHEN and SYDVKM.

The CDR3 sequence is CASNYWAVNNPKNIQYF. Here the CDR3 DNA reads TGTGCCAGCAACTACTGGGCCGTCAACAACCCGAAAAACATTCAGTACTTC. This chain uses TRBV7-9 with TRBJ2-4; unclear D gene. The CDR3 extends over 17 amino acids. Trimming stripped 7 bases from V and 4 bases from J, with 23 bases between. CDR1 and CDR2 (germline): SEHNR, FQNEAQ (reference sequence).

This chain joins TRBV9 and TRBJ2-7; D is uncertain. Trimming removed 4 bases from V and 0 bases from J, with 14 bases in between. This CDR3 has 15 residues. Germline CDR1 reads SGDLS; CDR2 reads YYNGEE. CDR3 nucleotides: TGTGCCAGCAGCCCCCAGTTGGGGAACTCCTACGAGCAGTACTTC. It yields the protein CASSPQLGNSYEQYF.

The chain carries TRBV5-6 and TRBJ1-2; maybe TRBD1 (5 bases). The V and J ends lost 5 bases and 5 bases respectively, with 10 bases between them. The CDR3 runs to 12 residues. Germline-derived CDR1 and CDR2 are SGHDT and YYEEEE. CDR3 protein: CASRVGAYGYTF. The CDR3 region has the DNA TGTGCCAGCAGGGTAGGGGCATATGGCTACACCTTC.

The CDR3: CASRIAGNPEEQETQYF. The DNA for the CDR3 is TGTGCCAGCAGAATCGCCGGGAACCCAGAAGAACAAGAGACCCAGTACTTC. J is TRBJ2-5 and V is TRBV11-2, with D possibly matching TRBD2 (5 bases). V shed 6 bases and J shed 2 bases, with 22 bases lying between them. This CDR3 is built from 17 residues. Germline values: CDR1 SGHAT, CDR2 FQNNGV.

This clone was found a few times. This chain connects TRBV28 to TRBJ2-7; maybe TRBD2 (6 bases). The germline V gene has CDR1 MDHEN and CDR2 SYDVKM. This CDR3 contains 12 residues. V shed 7 bases and J shed 6 bases, with 13 bases lying between them. As DNA, the CDR3 is TGTGCCAGCATCTCAAGGACTACCGAGCAGTACTTC. Translated: CASISRTTEQYF.

The chain uses TRBV4-3 and TRBJ2-2; D is unresolved. The CDR3 extends over 13 amino acids. The ends were cut back, 8 bases at V and 3 bases at J, with 10 bases in the middle. In germline, CDR1 is LGHNA, CDR2 YSLEER. The CDR3 region is CASGRKYTGELFF. The DNA of the CDR3 is TGCGCCAGCGGGCGGAAATACACCGGGGAGCTGTTTTTT.

The genes are TRBV13 and TRBJ1-2; 7 bases map to TRBD1. Per the germline V gene, CDR1 is PRHDT and CDR2 is FYEKMQ (reference sequence). The CDR3 has 13 residues. V was clipped by 2 bases and J by 4 bases; unmatched bases: 1. CDR3 sequence reads: CASSLTGVYGYTF. The CDR3 coding sequence is TGTGCCAGCAGCTTAACAGGGGTCTATGGCTACACCTTC.

V gene TRBV11-2 combines with J gene TRBJ2-5; tentatively, D is TRBD2 (5 bases). The V gene's germline CDR1 is SGHAT and CDR2 FQNNGV. The CDR3 loop spans 14 amino acids. V lost 5 bases and J lost 4, with 14 bases in between. The CDR3 bases are TGTGCCAGCAGCGTCACCCTAGGGAGAGAGACCCAGTACTTC. It is translated as CASSVTLGRETQYF. Variable domain in full (rest from reference TRBV11-2 and TRBJ2-5): EAGVAQSPRYKIIEKRQSVAFWCNPISGHATLYWYQQILGQGPKLLIQFQNNGVVDDSQLPKDRFSAERLKGVDSTLKIQPAKLEDSAVYLCASSVTLGRETQYFGPGTRLLVL.

The V call is TRBV14, the J call TRBJ2-1; 7 bases are shared with TRBD1. This CDR3 is built from 16 residues. The ends lost 2 bases at V and 7 bases at J; junction bases unmatched: 11. CDR1 and CDR2 (germline): SGHDN, FVKESK. The CDR3 reads CASSQTGAALRNEQFF. The CDR3, as DNA: TGTGCCAGCAGCCAAACAGGGGCCGCACTCCGGAATGAGCAGTTCTTC.

The chain carries TRBV19 and TRBJ2-1; D gene ambiguous. This CDR3 contains 13 residues. V was pared by 5 bases and J by 5 bases, with 10 bases between. Germline CDR1 and CDR2: LNHDA and SQIVND (reference sequence). The CDR3 DNA reads TGTGCCAGTAGTGTCGCGGACCACAATGAGCAGTTCTTC. This codes for CASSVADHNEQFF.

The chain links TRBV6-6 to TRBJ2-1; 12 bases map to TRBD1. V dropped 5 bases and J dropped 9; count of bases not matched to a gene: 11. In germline, CDR1 is MNHNY, CDR2 SVGAGI (reference sequence). The CDR3 spans 16 residues. The DNA of the CDR3 is TGTGCCAGCAGTACACCCGGGACAGGGGGCTTAGGTGAGCAGTTCTTC. This sequence encodes CASSTPGTGGLGEQFF.

This rearrangement joins TRBV9 to TRBJ2-1, with 14 bases aligning to TRBD2. This CDR3 is built from 17 residues. V was clipped by 0 bases and J by 4 bases; unmatched bases: 3. Germline CDR1 is SGDLS and CDR2 is YYNGEE. CDR3 region: CASSVAGTSGRYNEQFF. Here the CDR3 DNA reads TGTGCCAGCAGCGTAGCCGGGACTAGCGGGAGATACAATGAGCAGTTCTTC. The whole variable domain, filled in from reference TRBV9 and TRBJ2-1, reads DSGVTQTPKHLITATGQRVTLRCSPRSGDLSVYWYQQSLDQGLQFLIQYYNGEERAKGNILERFSAQQFPDLHSELNLSSLELGDSALYFCASSVAGTSGRYNEQFFGPGTRLTVL.

This clone was counted a few times. The V gene is TRBV6-5, the J gene TRBJ2-1, with D possibly matching TRBD2 (5 bases). V lost 7 bases and J 8 bases, leaving 9 bases between the germline ends. The germline V gene has CDR1 MNHEY and CDR2 SVGAGI. The CDR3 has 11 residues. The CDR3 region has the DNA TGTGCCAGCACTAGCTGGGATGAGCAGTTCTTC. It codes for CASTSWDEQFF.

This clone was counted a few times. The V and J genes are TRBV4-3 and TRBJ2-7; a possible D gene is TRBD2 (5 bases). The germline gives CDR1 LGHNA, CDR2 YSLEER. This CDR3 has 18 amino acids. Trimming cost V 0 bases and J 3 bases, with 21 bases left between them. The CDR3 coding sequence is TGCGCCAGCAGCCAAGATAGTAGGGAGACTATACCATTCTACGAGCAGTACTTC. Translating it yields CASSQDSRETIPFYEQYF.

The sample holds a few counts of this clone. The genes are TRBV7-9 and TRBJ2-7; no definite D call. CDR1 SEHNR and CDR2 FQNEAQ come from the germline V gene (reference sequence). This CDR3 comprises 12 residues. Deletions cut 4 bases from V and 2 bases from J, with 6 bases between. Written as DNA, the CDR3 is TGTGCCAGCAGCTCCGCCACCTACGAGCAGTACTTC. As protein: CASSSATYEQYF.

The chain uses TRBV7-2 and TRBJ2-7; D uncertain. Per the germline V gene, CDR1 is SGHTA and CDR2 is FQGNSA. The CDR3 runs to 16 residues. The ends were cut back, 2 bases at V and 2 bases at J, with 16 bases in the middle. CDR3 residues: CASSLFGAGAAYEQYF. The DNA of the CDR3 is TGTGCCAGCAGCTTATTCGGTGCAGGCGCTGCCTACGAGCAGTACTTC.

This clone was seen more than once but under ten times. The V call is TRBV7-2, the J call TRBJ2-5, with 7 bases lining up with TRBD1. The V and J ends lost 5 bases and 5 bases, in that order; junction bases with no gene match: 11. The germline CDR1 and CDR2 sequences are SGHTA and FQGNSA. The CDR3 has 15 amino acids. The CDR3 protein is CASSHRDRLRETQYF. The CDR3 DNA follows: TGTGCCAGCAGCCACCGGGACAGACTGAGGGAGACCCAGTACTTC.